This TCR beta chain was profiled in a study of PD-L1 blockade in urothelial cancer. This clone showed up just a few times. The germline V gene has CDR1 SGHTA and CDR2 FQGNSA. Trimming left V 0 bases short and J 3 bases short, with 9 bases between. This CDR3 has 15 residues. Sequenced by immunoSEQ multiplex PCR; TCRdb stores in-frame clones only, minus some. The sample lists tens of thousands of clones; around 83% were seen once. The sequences come from PBMCs, collected around atezolizumab (anti-PD-L1) treatment. The TCR comes from a man aged 60 to 75 with urothelial cancer. The V and J genes are TRBV7-2 and TRBJ1-5, with D perhaps TRBD1 (6 bases). The DNA of the CDR3 is TGTGCCAGCAGCTTAGCGCAGGGGTACAATCAGCCCCAGCATTTT. Translated, it gives CASSLAQGYNQPQHF.